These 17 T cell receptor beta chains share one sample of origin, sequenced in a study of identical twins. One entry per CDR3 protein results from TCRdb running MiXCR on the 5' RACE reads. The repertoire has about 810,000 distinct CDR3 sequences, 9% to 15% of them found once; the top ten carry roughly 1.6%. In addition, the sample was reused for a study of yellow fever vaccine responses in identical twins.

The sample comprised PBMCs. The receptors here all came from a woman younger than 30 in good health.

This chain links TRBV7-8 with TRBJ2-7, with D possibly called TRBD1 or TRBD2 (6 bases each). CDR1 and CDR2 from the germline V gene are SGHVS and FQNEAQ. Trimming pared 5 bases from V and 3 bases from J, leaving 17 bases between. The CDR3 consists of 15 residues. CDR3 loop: CASSPRQDYYYEQYF. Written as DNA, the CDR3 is TGTGCCAGCAGCCCCCGACAGGACTACTACTACGAGCAGTACTTC.

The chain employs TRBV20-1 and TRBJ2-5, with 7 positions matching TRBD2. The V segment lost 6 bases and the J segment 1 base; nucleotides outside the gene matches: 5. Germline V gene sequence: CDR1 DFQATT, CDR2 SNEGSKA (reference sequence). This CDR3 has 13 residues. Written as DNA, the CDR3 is TGCAGTGCCGGGGAGGGCACCCAAGAGACCCAGTACTTC. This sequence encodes CSAGEGTQETQYF.

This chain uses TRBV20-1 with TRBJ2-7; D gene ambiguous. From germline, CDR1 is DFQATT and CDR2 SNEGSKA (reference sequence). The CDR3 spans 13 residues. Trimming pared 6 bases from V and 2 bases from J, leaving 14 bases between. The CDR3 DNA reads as TGCAGTGCCCGCCCCGGCAGCGCCTACGAGCAGTACTTC. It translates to CSARPGSAYEQYF.

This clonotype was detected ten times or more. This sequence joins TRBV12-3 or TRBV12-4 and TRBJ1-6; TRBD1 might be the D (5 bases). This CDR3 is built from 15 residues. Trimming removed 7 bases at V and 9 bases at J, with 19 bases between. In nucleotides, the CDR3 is TGTGCCAGCAAAAATCTCGGGGGGTTTAGTTCACCCCTCCACTTT. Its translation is CASKNLGGFSSPLHF.

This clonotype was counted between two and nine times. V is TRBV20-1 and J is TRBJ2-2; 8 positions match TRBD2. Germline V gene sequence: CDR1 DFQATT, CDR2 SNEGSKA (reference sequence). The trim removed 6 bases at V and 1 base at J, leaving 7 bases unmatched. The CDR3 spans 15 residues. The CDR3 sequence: CSAIPSGRNTGELFF. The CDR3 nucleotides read TGCAGTGCCATTCCTAGCGGGCGGAACACCGGGGAGCTGTTTTTT.

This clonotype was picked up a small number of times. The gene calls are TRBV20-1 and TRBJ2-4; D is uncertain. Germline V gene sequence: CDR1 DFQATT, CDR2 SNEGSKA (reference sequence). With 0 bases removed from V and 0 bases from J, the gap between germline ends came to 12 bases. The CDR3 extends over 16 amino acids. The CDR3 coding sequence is TGCAGTGCTAGAGATGTCCAGGAGCTAGCCAAAAACATTCAGTACTTC. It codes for CSARDVQELAKNIQYF.

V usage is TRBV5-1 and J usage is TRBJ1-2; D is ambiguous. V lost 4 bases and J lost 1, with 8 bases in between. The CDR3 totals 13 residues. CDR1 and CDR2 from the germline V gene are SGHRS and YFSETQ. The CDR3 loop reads CASSPSSNYGYTF. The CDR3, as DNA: TGCGCCAGCAGCCCGTCGAGTAACTATGGCTACACCTTC.

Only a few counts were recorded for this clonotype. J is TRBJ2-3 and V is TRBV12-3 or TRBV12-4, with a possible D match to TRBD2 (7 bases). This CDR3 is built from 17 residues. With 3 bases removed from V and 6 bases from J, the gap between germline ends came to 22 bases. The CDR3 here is CASSFDLGGALRDTQYF. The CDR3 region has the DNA TGTGCCAGCAGTTTTGATCTAGGGGGGGCTCTCCGCGATACGCAGTATTTT.

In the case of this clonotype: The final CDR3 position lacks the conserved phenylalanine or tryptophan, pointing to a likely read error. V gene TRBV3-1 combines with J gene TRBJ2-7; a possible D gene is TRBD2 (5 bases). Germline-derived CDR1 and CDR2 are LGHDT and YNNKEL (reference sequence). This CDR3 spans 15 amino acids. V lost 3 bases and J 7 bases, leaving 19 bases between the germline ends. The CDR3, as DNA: TGTGCCAGCAGCCAGGGTATAGGACTTTCACGAGAGCAGTACCTC. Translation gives CASSQGIGLSREQYL.

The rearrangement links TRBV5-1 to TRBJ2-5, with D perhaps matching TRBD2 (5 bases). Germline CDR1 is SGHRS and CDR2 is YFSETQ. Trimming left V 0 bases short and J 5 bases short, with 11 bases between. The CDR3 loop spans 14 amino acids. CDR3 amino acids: CASSLVGSSETQYF. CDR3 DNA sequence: TGCGCCAGCAGCTTGGTGGGGAGTTCCGAGACCCAGTACTTC.

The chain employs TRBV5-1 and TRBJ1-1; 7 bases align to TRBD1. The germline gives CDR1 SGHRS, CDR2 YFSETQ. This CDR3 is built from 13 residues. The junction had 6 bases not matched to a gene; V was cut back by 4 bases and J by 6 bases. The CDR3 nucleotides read TGCGCCAGCAGCATGACAGGGATAGCTGAAGCTTTCTTT. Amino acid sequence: CASSMTGIAEAFF.

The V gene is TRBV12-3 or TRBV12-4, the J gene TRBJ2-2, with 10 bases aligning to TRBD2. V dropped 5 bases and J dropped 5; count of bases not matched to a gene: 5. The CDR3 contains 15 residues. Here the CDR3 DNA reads TGTGCCAGCAGTCTCCTAGCGGGGGAAACCGGGGAGCTGTTTTTT. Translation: CASSLLAGETGELFF.

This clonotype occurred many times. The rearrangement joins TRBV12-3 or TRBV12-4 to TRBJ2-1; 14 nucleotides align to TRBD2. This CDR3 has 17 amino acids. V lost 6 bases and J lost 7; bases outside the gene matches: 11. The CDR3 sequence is CASSPGTSGSFGNEQFF. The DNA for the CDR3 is TGTGCCAGCAGCCCCGGGACTAGCGGGAGTTTCGGTAATGAGCAGTTCTTC.

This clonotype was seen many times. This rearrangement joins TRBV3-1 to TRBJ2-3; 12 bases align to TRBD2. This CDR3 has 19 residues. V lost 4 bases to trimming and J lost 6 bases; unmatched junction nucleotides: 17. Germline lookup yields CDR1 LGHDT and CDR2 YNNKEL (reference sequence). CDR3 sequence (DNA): TGTGCCAGCAGCCTCCGGTATGGTCTAGCGGGAGGGCCTGGGGATACGCAGTATTTT. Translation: CASSLRYGLAGGPGDTQYF.

The CDR3 sequence is CASRMREKGGNYGYTF. Written as DNA, the CDR3 is TGCGCCAGCAGAATGAGGGAGAAGGGTGGCAACTATGGCTACACCTTC. This chain links TRBV4-1 with TRBJ1-2, with D uncertain. CDR3 length: 16 residues. CDR1 and CDR2 (germline): MGHRA, YSYEKL. Trimming cost V 6 bases and J 2 bases, with 19 bases left between them.

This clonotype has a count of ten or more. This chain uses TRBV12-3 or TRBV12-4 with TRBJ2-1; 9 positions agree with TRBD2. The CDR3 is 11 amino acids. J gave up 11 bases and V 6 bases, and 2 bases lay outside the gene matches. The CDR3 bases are TGTGCCAGCAGACCTAGCGGGAAGCAGTTCTTC. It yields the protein CASRPSGKQFF.

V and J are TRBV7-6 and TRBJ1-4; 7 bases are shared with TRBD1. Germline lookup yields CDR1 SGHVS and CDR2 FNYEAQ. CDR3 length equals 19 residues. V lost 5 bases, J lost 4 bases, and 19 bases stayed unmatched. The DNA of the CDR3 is TGTGCCAGCAGCACACCACAGGGGATAAAAGAGAGTTTTAATGAAAAACTGTTTTTT. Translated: CASSTPQGIKESFNEKLFF. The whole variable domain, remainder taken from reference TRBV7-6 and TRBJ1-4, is GAGVSQSPRYKVTKRGQDVALRCDPISGHVSLYWYRQALGQGPEFLTYFNYEAQQDKSGLPNDRFSAERPEGSISTLTIQRTEQRDSAMYRCASSTPQGIKESFNEKLFFGSGTQLSVL.